This entry lists 15 T cell receptor beta chains sequenced from one sample in a study of shared clonotypes between healthy human individuals. Sequencing was performed with immunoSEQ multiplex PCR; in TCRdb, only in-frame clones are kept and a portion is missing. The sample holds 2.3 million or so clones, approximately 95% seen once. The material sequenced was naive CD4+ T cells from PBMCs. Stated subset: CD45RA+ positively selected. All receptors derive from a man younger than 30 in good health. Some clones in this sample may be carry-over from other donors' samples.

This clone is a singleton in its sample. The rearrangement uses TRBV11-2 and TRBJ2-1; D might be TRBD2 (6 bases). The CDR3 is 15 residues long. The V end lost 7 bases, the J end lost 0 bases, and 13 bases lay between the germline ends. Germline lookup yields CDR1 SGHAT and CDR2 FQNNGV. The CDR3 DNA sequence: TGTGCCAGCAAAGGGCGGGGACCCTCCTACAATGAGCAGTTCTTC. This gives the protein CASKGRGPSYNEQFF.

This clone showed up just once. The CDR3 nucleotides read TGTGCCAGTAGGTCCCCCGGGACAGCCTCCTACGAGCAGTACTTC. It encodes CASRSPGTASYEQYF. This chain uses TRBV19 with TRBJ2-7; 7 nucleotides line up with TRBD1. CDR1 and CDR2 from the germline V gene are LNHDA and SQIVND (reference sequence). The length of the CDR3 is 15 residues. V was clipped by 6 bases and J by 0 bases; unmatched bases: 8. The complete variable domain, with remaining parts taken from reference TRBV19 and TRBJ2-7, reads DGGITQSPKYLFRKEGQNVTLSCEQNLNHDAMYWYRQDPGQGLRLIYYSQIVNDFQKGDIAEGYSVSREKKESFPLTVTSAQKNPTAFYLCASRSPGTASYEQYFGPGTRLTVT.

This clone came up a few times. V and J are TRBV29-1 and TRBJ1-1; D not certain. Trimming stripped 3 bases from V and 1 base from J, with 12 bases between. From germline, CDR1 is SQVTM and CDR2 ANQGSEA. There are 14 residues in the CDR3. The CDR3 sequence is CSVEAGGGNTEAFF. The CDR3 region has the DNA TGCAGCGTTGAGGCAGGTGGAGGGAACACTGAAGCTTTCTTT. Full variable domain (remainder filled in from reference TRBV29-1 and TRBJ1-1): SAVISQKPSRDICQRGTSLTIQCQVDSQVTMMFWYRQQPGQSLTLIATANQGSEATYESGFVIDKFPISRPNLTFSTLTVSNMSPEDSSIYLCSVEAGGGNTEAFFGQGTRLTVV.

With respect to this clone: Other DNA sequences in the same sample also yield this CDR3. The J gene is TRBJ1-1, the V gene TRBV5-1, with unresolved D. CDR1 is SGHRS, CDR2 YFSETQ, per germline. Trimming took 0 bases from V and 1 from J, leaving 7 bases between them. This CDR3 is 14 amino acids long. The DNA for the CDR3 is TGCGCCAGCAGCTTGGTGGCTGGGAACACTGAAGCTTTCTTT. This encodes CASSLVAGNTEAFF.

V usage is TRBV5-1 and J usage is TRBJ2-1; no reliable D call. The V end was cut by 0 bases, the J end by 0 bases, with 10 bases between. The CDR3 runs 16 residues. Looked up from germline, CDR1 is SGHRS and CDR2 is YFSETQ. The CDR3 coding sequence is TGCGCCAGCAGCTTGGAAGGCTCTAGCTCCTACAATGAGCAGTTCTTC. This gives the protein CASSLEGSSSYNEQFF.

The chain is built from TRBV5-1 and TRBJ2-6; D might be TRBD1 (6 bases). The V end lost 5 bases, the J end lost 0 bases, and 9 bases lay between the germline ends. The germline CDR1 and CDR2 sequences are SGHRS and YFSETQ. The CDR3 extends over 15 amino acids. The CDR3, as DNA: TGCGCCAGCAGGGTCAGGGGCTCTGGGGCCAACGTCCTGACTTTC. It yields the protein CASRVRGSGANVLTF.

The chain carries TRBV27 and TRBJ2-2, with a possible D match to TRBD2 (6 bases). The CDR3 totals 16 residues. In germline, CDR1 is MNHEY, CDR2 SMNVEV (reference sequence). Trimming shortened V by 6 bases and J by 0 bases, and 14 bases separated the two germline ends. CDR3 sequence: CASRGSGSTNTGELFF. In nucleotides, the CDR3 is TGTGCCAGCAGGGGATCCGGGAGTACGAACACCGGGGAGCTGTTTTTT.

The chain has TRBV5-4 and TRBJ2-3, with TRBD1 as a possible D gene (5 bases). V lost 4 bases, J lost 4 bases, and 10 bases lay in between. CDR3 size: 13 residues. Germline-derived CDR1 and CDR2 are SGHNT and YYREEE (reference sequence). Here the CDR3 DNA reads TGTGCCAGCAGCCCCCAGGGTCCAGATACGCAGTATTTT. Residues: CASSPQGPDTQYF. Looking up the rest from reference TRBV5-4 and TRBJ2-3 gives the full variable domain: ETGVTQSPTHLIKTRGQQVTLRCSSQSGHNTVSWYQQALGQGPQFIFQYYREEENGRGNFPPRFSGLQFPNYSSELNVNALELDDSALYLCASSPQGPDTQYFGPGTRLTVL.

This clone was counted once. This chain joins TRBV5-1 and TRBJ2-7; D not resolved. From germline, CDR1 is SGHRS and CDR2 YFSETQ. Trimming stripped 0 bases from V and 3 bases from J, with 10 bases between. The CDR3 length is 14 residues. Here the CDR3 reads CASSLGASRYEQYF. CDR3 DNA sequence: TGCGCCAGCAGCTTGGGCGCCTCCCGCTACGAGCAGTACTTC.

The V gene is TRBV2, the J gene TRBJ2-3, with D hard to call. V was cut by 3 bases and J by 2 bases, with 6 bases left in between. The germline V gene has CDR1 SNHLY and CDR2 FYNNEI. CDR3 length: 13 residues. The CDR3 is CASSDRYTDTQYF. The CDR3, as DNA: TGTGCCAGCAGTGACCGGTACACAGATACGCAGTATTTT.

The sample holds a few counts of this clone. The same CDR3 also results from other DNA sequences found in this sample. CDR3 region: CASSLVGSSYNEQFF. The DNA of the CDR3 is TGCGCCAGCAGCTTGGTCGGGAGCTCCTACAATGAGCAGTTCTTC. The J gene is TRBJ2-1, the V gene TRBV5-1, with a possible D match to TRBD2 (6 bases). The CDR3 has 15 residues. Germline CDR1 SGHRS, CDR2 YFSETQ. The V end was cut by 0 bases, the J end by 0 bases, with 7 bases between.

V and J are TRBV7-9 and TRBJ2-3, with a possible D match to TRBD2 (5 bases). CDR3 length: 13 amino acids. CDR1 SEHNR and CDR2 FQNEAQ come from the germline V gene (reference sequence). V lost 5 bases and J 10 bases, leaving 16 bases between the germline ends. CDR3 sequence reads: CASSPLSLAPQYF. The CDR3 bases are TGTGCCAGCAGCCCACTTTCCCTAGCCCCGCAGTATTTT.

The J gene is TRBJ2-5, the V gene TRBV14; D tentatively fits TRBD1 or TRBD2 (5 bases each). Per germline, CDR1 SGHDN and CDR2 FVKESK. V was clipped by 4 bases and J by 5 bases, with 11 bases between them. CDR3 length: 13 residues. CDR3 loop: CASSRDLGETQYF. DNA of the CDR3: TGTGCCAGCAGCCGGGACCTGGGGGAGACCCAGTACTTC.

This chain connects TRBV6-1 to TRBJ2-7; D is possibly TRBD2 (6 bases). V shed 6 bases and J shed 3 bases, with 15 bases lying between them. Per the germline V gene, CDR1 is MNHNS and CDR2 is SASEGT. The CDR3 is 14 residues long. CDR3 sequence (DNA): TGTGCCAGCAGCCGGACTACAACCCTCTACGAGCAGTACTTC. It codes for CASSRTTTLYEQYF.

This chain connects TRBV5-1 to TRBJ1-1; D ambiguous. Germline CDR1 reads SGHRS; CDR2 reads YFSETQ. The CDR3 runs to 14 residues. The germline V and J ends were trimmed by 0 bases and 4 bases, with 10 bases remaining between them. CDR3 sequence (DNA): TGCGCCAGCAGCTTGGCTCCGGGTTTCACTGAAGCTTTCTTT. It translates to CASSLAPGFTEAFF.